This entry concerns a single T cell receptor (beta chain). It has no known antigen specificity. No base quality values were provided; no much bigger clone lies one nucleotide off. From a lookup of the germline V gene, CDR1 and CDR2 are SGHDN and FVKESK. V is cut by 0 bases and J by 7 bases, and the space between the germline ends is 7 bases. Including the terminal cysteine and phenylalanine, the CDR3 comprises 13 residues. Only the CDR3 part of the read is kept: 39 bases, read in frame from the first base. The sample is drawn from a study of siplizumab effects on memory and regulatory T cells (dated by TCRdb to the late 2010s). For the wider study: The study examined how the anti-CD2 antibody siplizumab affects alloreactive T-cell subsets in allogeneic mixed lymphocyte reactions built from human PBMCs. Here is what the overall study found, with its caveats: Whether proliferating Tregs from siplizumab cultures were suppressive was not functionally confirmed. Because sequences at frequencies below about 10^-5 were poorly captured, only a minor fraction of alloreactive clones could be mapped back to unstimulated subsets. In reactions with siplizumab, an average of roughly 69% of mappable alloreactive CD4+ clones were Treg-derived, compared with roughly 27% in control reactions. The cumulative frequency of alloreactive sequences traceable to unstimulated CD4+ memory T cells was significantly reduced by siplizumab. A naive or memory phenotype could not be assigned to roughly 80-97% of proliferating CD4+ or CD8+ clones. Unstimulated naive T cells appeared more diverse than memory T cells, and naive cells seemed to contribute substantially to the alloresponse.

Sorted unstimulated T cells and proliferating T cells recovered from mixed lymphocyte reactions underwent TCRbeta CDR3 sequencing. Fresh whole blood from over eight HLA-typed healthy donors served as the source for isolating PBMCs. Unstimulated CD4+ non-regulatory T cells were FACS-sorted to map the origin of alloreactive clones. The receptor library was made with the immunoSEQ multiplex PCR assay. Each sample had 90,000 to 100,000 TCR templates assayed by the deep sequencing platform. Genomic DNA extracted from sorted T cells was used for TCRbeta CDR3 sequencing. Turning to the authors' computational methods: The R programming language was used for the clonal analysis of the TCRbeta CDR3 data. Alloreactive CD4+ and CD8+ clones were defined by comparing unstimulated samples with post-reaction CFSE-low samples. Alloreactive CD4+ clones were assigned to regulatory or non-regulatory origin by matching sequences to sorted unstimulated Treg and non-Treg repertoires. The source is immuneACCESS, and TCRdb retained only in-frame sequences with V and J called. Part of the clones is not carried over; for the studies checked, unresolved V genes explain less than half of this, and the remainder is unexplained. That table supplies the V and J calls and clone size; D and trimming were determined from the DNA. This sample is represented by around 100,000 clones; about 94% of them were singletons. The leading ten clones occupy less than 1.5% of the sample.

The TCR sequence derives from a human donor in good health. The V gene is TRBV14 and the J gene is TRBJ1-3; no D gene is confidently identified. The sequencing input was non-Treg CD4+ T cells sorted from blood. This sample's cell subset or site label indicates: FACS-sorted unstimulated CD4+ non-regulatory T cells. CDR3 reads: CASSQDPRNTIYF. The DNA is TGTGCCAGCAGCCAAGATCCCCGGAACACCATATATTTT. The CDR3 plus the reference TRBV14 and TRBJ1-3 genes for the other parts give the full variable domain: EAGVTQFPSHSVIEKGQTVTLRCDPISGHDNLYWYRRVMGKEIKFLLHFVKESKQDESGMPNNRFLAERTGGTYSTLKVQPAELEDSGVYFCASSQDPRNTIYFGEGSWLTVV.